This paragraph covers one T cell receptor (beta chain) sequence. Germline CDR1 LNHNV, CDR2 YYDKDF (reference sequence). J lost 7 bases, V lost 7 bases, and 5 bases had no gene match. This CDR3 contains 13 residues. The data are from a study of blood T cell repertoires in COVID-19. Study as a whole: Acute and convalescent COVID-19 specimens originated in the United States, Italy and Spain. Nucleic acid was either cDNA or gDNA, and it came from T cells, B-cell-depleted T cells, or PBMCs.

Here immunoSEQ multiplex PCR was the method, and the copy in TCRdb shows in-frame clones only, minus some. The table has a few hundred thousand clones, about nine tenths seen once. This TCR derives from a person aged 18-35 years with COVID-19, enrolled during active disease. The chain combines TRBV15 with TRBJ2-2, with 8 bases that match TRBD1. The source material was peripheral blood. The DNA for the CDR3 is TGTGCCACCATCGACAGGGGTAACGGGGAGCTGTTTTTT. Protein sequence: CATIDRGNGELFF.